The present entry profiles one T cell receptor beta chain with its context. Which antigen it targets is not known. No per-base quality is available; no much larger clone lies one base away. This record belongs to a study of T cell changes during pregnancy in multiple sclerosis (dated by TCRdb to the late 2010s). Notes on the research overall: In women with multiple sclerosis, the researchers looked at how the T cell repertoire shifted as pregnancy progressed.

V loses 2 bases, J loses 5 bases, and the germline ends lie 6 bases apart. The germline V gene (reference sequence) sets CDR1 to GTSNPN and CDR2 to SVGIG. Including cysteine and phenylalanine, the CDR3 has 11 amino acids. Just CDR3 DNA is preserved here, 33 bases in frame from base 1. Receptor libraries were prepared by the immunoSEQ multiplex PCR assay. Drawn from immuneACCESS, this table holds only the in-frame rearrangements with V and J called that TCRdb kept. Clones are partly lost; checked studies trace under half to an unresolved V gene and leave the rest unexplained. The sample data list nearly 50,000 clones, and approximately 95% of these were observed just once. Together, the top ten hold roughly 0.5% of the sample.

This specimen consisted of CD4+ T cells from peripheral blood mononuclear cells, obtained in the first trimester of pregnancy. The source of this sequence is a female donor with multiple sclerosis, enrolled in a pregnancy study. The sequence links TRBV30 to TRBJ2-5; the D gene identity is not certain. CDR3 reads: CAWSPRETQYF. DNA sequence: TGTGCCTGGAGTCCGCGCGAGACCCAGTACTTC.